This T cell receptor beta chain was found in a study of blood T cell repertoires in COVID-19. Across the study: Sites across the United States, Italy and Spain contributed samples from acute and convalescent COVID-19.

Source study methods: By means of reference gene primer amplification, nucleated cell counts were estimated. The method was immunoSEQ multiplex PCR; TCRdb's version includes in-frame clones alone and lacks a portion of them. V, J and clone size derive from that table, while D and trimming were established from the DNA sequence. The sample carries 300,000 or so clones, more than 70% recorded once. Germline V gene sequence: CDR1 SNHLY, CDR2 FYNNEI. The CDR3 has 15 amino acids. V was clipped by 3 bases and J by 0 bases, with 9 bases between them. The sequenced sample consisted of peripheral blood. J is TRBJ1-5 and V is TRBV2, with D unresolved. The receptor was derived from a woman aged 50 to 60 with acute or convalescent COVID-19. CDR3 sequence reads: CASSEEGSSNQPQHF. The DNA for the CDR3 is TGTGCCAGCAGTGAGGAGGGCAGTAGCAATCAGCCCCAGCATTTT.